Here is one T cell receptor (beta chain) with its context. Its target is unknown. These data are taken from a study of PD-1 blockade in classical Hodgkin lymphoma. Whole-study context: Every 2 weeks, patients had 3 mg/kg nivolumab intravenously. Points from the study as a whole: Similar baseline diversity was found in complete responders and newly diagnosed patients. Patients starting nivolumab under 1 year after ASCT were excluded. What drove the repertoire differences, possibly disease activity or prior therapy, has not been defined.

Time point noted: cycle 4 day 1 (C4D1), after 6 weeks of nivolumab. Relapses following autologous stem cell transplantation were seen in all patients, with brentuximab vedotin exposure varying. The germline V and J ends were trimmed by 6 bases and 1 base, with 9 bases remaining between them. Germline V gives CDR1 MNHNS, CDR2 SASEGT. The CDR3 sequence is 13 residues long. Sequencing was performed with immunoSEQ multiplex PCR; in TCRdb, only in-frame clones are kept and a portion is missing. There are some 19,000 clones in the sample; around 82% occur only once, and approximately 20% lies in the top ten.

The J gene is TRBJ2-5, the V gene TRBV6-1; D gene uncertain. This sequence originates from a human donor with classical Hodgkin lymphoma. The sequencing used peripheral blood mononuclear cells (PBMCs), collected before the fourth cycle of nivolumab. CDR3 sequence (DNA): TGTGCCAGCAGCAACTCGGCCCAAGAGACCCAGTACTTC. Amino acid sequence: CASSNSAQETQYF.